This T cell receptor (beta chain) was found in a study of Graves' ophthalmopathy and Graves' hyperthyroidism. Study-wide findings and caveats: Most expanded clonotypes in thyroid above 0.001 frequency also showed up in blood.

Using RNA transcripts, the TCR beta CDR3 regions were amplified. The authors performed first-round RT-PCR with HTBI primers and then a second-round multiplex PCR. MiXCR, run by TCRdb on the multiplex PCR reads, gives a single entry per CDR3 protein. The table shows approximately 700,000 distinct CDR3 sequences, with over 40% occurring only once. To note about this clonotype: As yet, its antigen is unknown.

Under 3 months in duration, the ophthalmopathy in affected donors had moderate-to-severe activity, CAS ≥3 and NOSPECS ≥4. The CDR3 is 16 residues long. The V gene's germline CDR1 is SGDLS and CDR2 YYNGEE. V dropped 4 bases and J dropped 7; count of bases not matched to a gene: 11. The gene calls are TRBV9 and TRBJ1-6; 7 nucleotides match TRBD1. Sequenced sample: peripheral blood. The sequence came from an adult man with Graves' ophthalmopathy. The CDR3 DNA sequence: TGTGCCAGCAGCACCAATGACAGGGCGGTGAATTCACCCCTCCACTTT. Translating it yields CASSTNDRAVNSPLHF.